Each of the 19 T cell receptor beta chains below was sequenced from the same sample in a study of CD8+CD57+ T cells in acquired aplastic anemia. Both TCR beta VDJ combination and CDR3 sequence profiling were carried out. Genomic DNA was the template for this profiling. MiXCR, run by TCRdb on the reads, gives a single entry per CDR3 protein. The sample contains over 150,000 distinct CDR3 sequences, 70% to 80% of which appear only once. Whoever was chosen for sequencing had shown CD8+CD57+ cell expansion by flow cytometry. The sequencing sample was made of sorted CD4+, CD8+, or CD8+CD57+ T cells (not recorded which) from PBMCs. The receptor source for this set is a human donor with aplastic anemia.

J is TRBJ1-6 and V is TRBV7-9; D gene ambiguous. CDR1 is SEHNR and CDR2 is FQNEAQ in the germline V gene (reference sequence). The CDR3 is 16 amino acids. V was clipped by 1 base and J by 0 bases, with 7 bases between them. CDR3 in amino acids: CASSLGASSYNSPLHF. The CDR3 DNA reads as TGTGCCAGCAGCTTAGGGGCAAGCTCCTATAATTCACCCCTCCACTTT.

This rearrangement joins TRBV9 to TRBJ1-6; 10 nucleotides line up with TRBD1. Germline CDR1 SGDLS, CDR2 YYNGEE. The length of the CDR3 is 13 residues. The V segment lost 7 bases and the J segment 10 bases; nucleotides outside the gene matches: 5. CDR3 loop: CASRGDRGSPLHF. CDR3 nucleotide sequence: TGTGCCAGCCGGGGGGACAGGGGATCACCCCTCCACTTT.

The rearrangement joins TRBV20-1 to TRBJ2-5, with 15 bases that match TRBD2. Looked up from germline, CDR1 is DFQATT and CDR2 is SNEGSKA (reference sequence). V lost 1 base and J lost 5; bases outside the gene matches: 2. The CDR3 totals 15 residues. The CDR3 bases are TGCAGTGCTAGAGCCGGGACTAGCGGGAGGGAGACCCAGTACTTC. Its translation: CSARAGTSGRETQYF.

The chain couples TRBV20-1 to TRBJ1-6; D not resolved. Germline CDR1 DFQATT, CDR2 SNEGSKA (reference sequence). With 2 bases removed from V and 9 bases from J, the gap between germline ends came to 17 bases. The CDR3 has 15 amino acids. CDR3 sequence reads: CSARTGPFMGSPLHF. The CDR3 bases are TGCAGTGCTAGAACGGGCCCTTTTATGGGTTCACCCCTCCACTTT.

The chain links TRBV2 to TRBJ1-1, with 9 bases aligning to TRBD1. J lost 1 base, V lost 3 bases, and 9 bases had no gene match. Germline CDR1 is SNHLY and CDR2 is FYNNEI. This CDR3 region has 17 residues. The CDR3 reads CASSEDRGPDPNTEAFF. DNA for the CDR3: TGTGCCAGCAGTGAGGACAGGGGCCCTGACCCGAACACTGAAGCTTTCTTT.

This chain connects TRBV9 to TRBJ2-7; the match to TRBD2 covers 14 bases. With 4 bases clipped from V and 6 bases from J, the junction kept 3 bases outside the gene matches. The CDR3 is made up of 14 amino acids. Looked up from germline, CDR1 is SGDLS and CDR2 is YYNGEE. CDR3 loop: CASSPGLAGAEQYF. CDR3 in DNA: TGTGCCAGCAGCCCGGGACTAGCGGGGGCCGAGCAGTACTTC.

This clonotype occurred once. The genes are TRBV24-1 and TRBJ2-2, with 8 bases matching TRBD2. This CDR3 contains 14 residues. J lost 4 bases, V lost 11 bases, and 8 bases had no gene match. Germline CDR1 is KGHDR and CDR2 is SFDVKD. The CDR3 nucleotides read TGTGCCAGTAGTCTGGGACTAGTCACCGGGGAGCTGTTTTTT. It is translated as CASSLGLVTGELFF.

V usage is TRBV29-1 and J usage is TRBJ1-1; D might be TRBD1 (5 bases). The CDR3 contains 13 residues. The V and J ends lost 4 bases and 0 bases respectively, with 9 bases between them. CDR1 and CDR2 from the germline V gene are SQVTM and ANQGSEA. The CDR3 reads CSVVSGMNTEAFF. The CDR3 nucleotides read TGCAGCGTTGTGTCAGGGATGAACACTGAAGCTTTCTTT.

A note on this clonotype: With a much larger clone just one base away, this may be a read error. The V gene is TRBV24-1, the J gene TRBJ1-5, with D maybe TRBD1 (6 bases). Germline assignment: CDR1 KGHDR and CDR2 SFDVKD. This CDR3 comprises 14 residues. CDR3 amino acids: CTSHSGVGGQPQHF. The CDR3 DNA follows: TGTACCAGCCACTCCGGAGTAGGGGGTCAGCCCCAGCATTTT.

The chain joins TRBV4-1 to TRBJ2-5; D call uncertain. The J call may be wrong; the DNA end is better matched by TRBJ2-7. The germline V gene encodes CDR1 MGHRA and CDR2 YSYEKL. This CDR3 has 15 amino acids. In DNA, the CDR3 is TGCGCCAGCAGCCAAGAACCCAGCATCGTCGGCGAGCAGTACTTC. The encoded protein is CASSQEPSIVGEQYF.

In the case of this clonotype: The conserved closing phenylalanine or tryptophan is absent in this CDR3, likely reflecting a read error. The chain has TRBV5-6 and TRBJ2-7; D gene uncertain. CDR1 is SGHDT and CDR2 is YYEEEE in the germline V gene. V was trimmed by 1 base and J by 3 bases, leaving 11 bases between them. CDR3 length: 14 amino acids. The CDR3 loop reads CASSLSKARYEQYL. The DNA of the CDR3 is TGTGCCAGCAGCTTGAGTAAAGCCCGCTACGAGCAGTACCTC.

This clonotype has a single count. The chain uses TRBV10-2 and TRBJ1-5, with 7 bases aligning to TRBD1. CDR1 WSHSY and CDR2 SAAADI come from the germline V gene. V trimming: 8 bases; J trimming: 0 bases; junction bases outside the gene matches: 1. The CDR3 length is 13 residues. The chain's CDR3 is CASGQVSNQPQHF. The CDR3 DNA reads as TGCGCCAGCGGACAGGTTAGCAATCAGCCCCAGCATTTT.

The genes are TRBV20-1 and TRBJ2-1; 11 nucleotides agree with TRBD2. Per the germline V gene, CDR1 is DFQATT and CDR2 is SNEGSKA (reference sequence). With 3 bases clipped from V and 6 bases from J, the junction kept 7 bases outside the gene matches. CDR3 size: 15 residues. The CDR3 is CSARPLAGDRNEQFF. CDR3 DNA sequence: TGCAGTGCTAGGCCACTAGCGGGAGACCGCAATGAGCAGTTCTTC.

This chain links TRBV20-1 with TRBJ2-1; 7 bases line up with TRBD2. Germline V gene lookup returns CDR1 DFQATT and CDR2 SNEGSKA (reference sequence). This CDR3 has 12 amino acids. V gave up 6 bases and J gave up 6 bases; unmatched junction bases: 5. As DNA, the CDR3 is TGCAGTGCCCGGGAGGCGGGCAATGAGCAGTTCTTC. This sequence encodes CSAREAGNEQFF.

As to this clonotype: A much larger clone lies a single base off, so this may be a read error. The DNA for the CDR3 is TGCAGTGCTAGTGGAGGGGGAGGCACTGAAGCTTTCTTT. It translates to CSASGGGGTEAFF. V and J are TRBV20-1 and TRBJ1-1, with TRBD1 as a possible D gene (6 bases). Germline CDR1 DFQATT, CDR2 SNEGSKA (reference sequence). The CDR3 runs 13 residues. Trimming shortened V by 3 bases and J by 4 bases, and 12 bases separated the two germline ends.

The chain carries TRBV20-1 and TRBJ2-3; 9 positions match TRBD1. V trimming: 4 bases; J trimming: 1 base; junction bases outside the gene matches: 9. Germline V gene lookup returns CDR1 DFQATT and CDR2 SNEGSKA (reference sequence). CDR3 length: 16 amino acids. DNA of the CDR3: TGCAGTGCTAATCCCGGACAGGGGTTCGGCACAGATACGCAGTATTTT. Its protein is CSANPGQGFGTDTQYF.

The chain carries TRBV10-3 and TRBJ2-1; 13 positions match TRBD2. Germline loops: CDR1 ENHRY, CDR2 SYGVKD. This CDR3 spans 21 amino acids. V lost 3 bases, J lost 0 bases, and 14 bases stayed unmatched. CDR3 DNA sequence: TGTGCCATCAGTGACGCTGCGAGACTAGCGGGGGGACCCATCTCCTACAATGAGCAGTTCTTC. Translation: CAISDAARLAGGPISYNEQFF.

The chain couples TRBV24-1 to TRBJ2-2, with TRBD2 identical over 9 bases. V dropped 10 bases and J dropped 5; count of bases not matched to a gene: 19. The CDR3 spans 18 residues. Germline CDR1 and CDR2: KGHDR and SFDVKD. CDR3 bases: TGTGCCACGGAAATCCTGGGGAATAGCGGGAGCGGGACCGGGGAGCTGTTTTTT. Residues: CATEILGNSGSGTGELFF.

The genes are TRBV10-1 and TRBJ2-1; TRBD1 is a possible D gene (6 bases). Trimming took 3 bases from V and 8 from J, leaving 14 bases between them. The CDR3 loop spans 14 amino acids. Germline assignment: CDR1 WNHNN and CDR2 SYGVQD (reference sequence). Here the CDR3 DNA reads TGCGCCAGCAGTGACACCACAGGGAGCGATGAGCAGTTCTTC. It codes for CASSDTTGSDEQFF.